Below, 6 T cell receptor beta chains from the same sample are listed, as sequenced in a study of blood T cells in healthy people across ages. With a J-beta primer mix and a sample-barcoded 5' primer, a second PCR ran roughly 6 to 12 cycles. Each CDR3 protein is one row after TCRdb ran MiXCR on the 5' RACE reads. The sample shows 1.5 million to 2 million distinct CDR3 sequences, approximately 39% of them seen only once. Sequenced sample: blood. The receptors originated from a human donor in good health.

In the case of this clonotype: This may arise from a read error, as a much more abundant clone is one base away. The CDR3 loop reads CASSDRGDHGYTF. CDR3 nucleotide sequence: TGTGCCAGCAGTGACAGGGGGGACCATGGCTACACCTTC. This chain links TRBV25-1 with TRBJ1-2; 7 nucleotides match TRBD1. Per germline, CDR1 MGHDK and CDR2 SYGVNS. The CDR3 is made up of 13 amino acids. V shed 3 bases, J shed 6 bases, and the junction held 4 bases outside the gene matches.

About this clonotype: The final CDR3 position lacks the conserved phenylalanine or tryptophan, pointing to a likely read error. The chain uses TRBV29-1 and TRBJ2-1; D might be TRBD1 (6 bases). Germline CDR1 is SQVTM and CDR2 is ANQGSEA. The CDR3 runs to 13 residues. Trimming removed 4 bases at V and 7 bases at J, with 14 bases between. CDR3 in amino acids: CSVVAARGNEQFV. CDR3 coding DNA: TGCAGCGTTGTGGCAGCCAGGGGTAATGAGCAGTTCGTC.

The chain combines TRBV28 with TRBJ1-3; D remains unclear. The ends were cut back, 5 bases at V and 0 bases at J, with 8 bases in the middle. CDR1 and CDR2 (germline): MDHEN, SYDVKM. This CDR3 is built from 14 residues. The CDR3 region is CASSVEDSGNTIYF. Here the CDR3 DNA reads TGTGCCAGCAGTGTGGAGGACTCTGGAAACACCATATATTTT.

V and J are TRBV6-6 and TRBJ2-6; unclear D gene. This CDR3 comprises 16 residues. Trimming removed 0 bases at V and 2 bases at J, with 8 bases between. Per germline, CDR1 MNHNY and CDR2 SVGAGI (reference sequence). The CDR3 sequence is CASSYSKGTGANVLTF. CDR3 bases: TGTGCCAGCAGTTACTCAAAGGGAACTGGGGCCAACGTCCTGACTTTC.

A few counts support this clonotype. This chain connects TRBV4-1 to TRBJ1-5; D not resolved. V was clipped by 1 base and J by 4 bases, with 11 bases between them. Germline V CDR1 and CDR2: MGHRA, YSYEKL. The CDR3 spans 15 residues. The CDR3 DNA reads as TGCGCCAGCAGCCAAGTGGGCAGTCCTAATCAGCCCCAGCATTTT. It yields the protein CASSQVGSPNQPQHF.

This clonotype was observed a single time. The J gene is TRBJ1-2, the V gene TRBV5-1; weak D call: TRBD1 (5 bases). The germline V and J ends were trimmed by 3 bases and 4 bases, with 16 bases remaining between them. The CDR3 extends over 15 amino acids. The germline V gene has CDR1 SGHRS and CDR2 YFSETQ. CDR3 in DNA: TGCGCCAGCAGCTCGGGCGTCGGGGGAAGCTATGGCTACACCTTC. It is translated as CASSSGVGGSYGYTF. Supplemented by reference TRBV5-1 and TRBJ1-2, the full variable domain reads KAGVTQTPRYLIKTRGQQVTLSCSPISGHRSVSWYQQTPGQGLQFLFEYFSETQRNKGNFPGRFSGRQFSNSRSEMNVSTLELGDSALYLCASSSGVGGSYGYTFGSGTRLTVV.